Sequencing of this T cell receptor beta chain was carried out in a study of T cells after yellow fever vaccination. Across the study: The authors prepared low-cell-number fractions using SMART-Seq v4 Ultra Low Input. Findings of the study overall: Detected again after the booster were most primary-vaccination clones, at approximately 96% CD4 and 80% to 90% CD8.

Germline values: CDR1 SGHDN, CDR2 FVKESK. V dropped 11 bases and J dropped 1 base, with 20 bases sitting between them. The CDR3 covers 15 residues. 5'RACE template switching added a universal primer site and UMIs to TCR cDNA. TCRdb reprocessed the 5' RACE reads with MiXCR, giving one entry per CDR3 protein. The sample has roughly 300,000 distinct CDR3 sequences; around 8.1% are singletons. This clonotype has just a few counts. Its antigen is still unknown. The chain combines TRBV14 with TRBJ2-5; TRBD1 is a possible D gene (6 bases). The sequencing used PBMCs, collected about 49 days after the first yellow fever vaccination. This sequence originates from a man between 18 and 29 years old who received the YFV17D yellow fever vaccine. CDR3: CASAKWQGTQETQYF. Here the CDR3 DNA reads TGTGCCTCAGCGAAATGGCAGGGGACCCAAGAGACCCAGTACTTC.